The 27 T cell receptor beta chains in this list originate from one sample, sequenced in a study of CD8 T cells in Susac syndrome. With random hexamers, roughly 0.45 to 1 ug RNA was reverse transcribed. TCRdb reprocessed the immunoSEQ multiplex PCR reads via MiXCR and lists one record per CDR3 protein. Among around 200,000 distinct CDR3 sequences listed, approximately 90% were seen once. Specimen: CD8+ T cells from PBMCs. The receptors shown here come from a human donor with multiple sclerosis.

The chain uses TRBV12-3 or TRBV12-4 and TRBJ2-2; no clear D gene. The CDR3 consists of 14 residues. Trimming left V 5 bases short and J 0 bases short, with 7 bases between. In DNA form, the CDR3 reads TGTGCCAGCAGTACCCCCGCGAACACCGGGGAGCTGTTTTTT. It specifies CASSTPANTGELFF.

The chain carries TRBV20-1 and TRBJ2-7; either TRBD1 or TRBD2 may supply D (5 bases each). Germline V gives CDR1 DFQATT, CDR2 SNEGSKA (reference sequence). The CDR3 is 13 residues long. V lost 7 bases and J lost 4, with 17 bases in between. In DNA form, the CDR3 reads TGCAGTGTGACCGGGACGGACCATTACGAGCAGTACTTC. Its protein is CSVTGTDHYEQYF.

The chain recombines TRBV10-3 with TRBJ2-7; either TRBD1 or TRBD2 may fit D (5 bases each). The CDR3 spans 15 residues. V was pared by 2 bases and J by 2 bases, with 13 bases between. CDR1 ENHRY and CDR2 SYGVKD come from the germline V gene. The CDR3 nucleotides read TGTGCCATCAGTGAGCCTAGTGGGACCCCCTACGAGCAGTACTTC. Protein sequence: CAISEPSGTPYEQYF.

The chain employs TRBV27 and TRBJ2-1; possible D gene TRBD2, 5 bases. The CDR3 contains 15 residues. From germline, CDR1 is MNHEY and CDR2 SMNVEV (reference sequence). The V and J ends lost 7 bases and 9 bases respectively, with 22 bases between them. In nucleotides, the CDR3 is TGTGCCAGCACTGCCTTTCCCCTAGCTTTAGGTGAGCAGTTCTTC. Translated: CASTAFPLALGEQFF.

CDR3 amino acids: CASTLGQGYEQYF. The CDR3 DNA reads as TGTGCCAGCACCCTAGGGCAGGGCTACGAGCAGTACTTC. The chain recombines TRBV7-9 with TRBJ2-7; perhaps TRBD1 as D (5 bases). Per germline, CDR1 SEHNR and CDR2 FQNEAQ (reference sequence). This CDR3 region has 13 residues. The germline V and J ends were trimmed by 7 bases and 3 bases, with 13 bases remaining between them.

The V and J genes are TRBV12-3 or TRBV12-4 and TRBJ2-1; a weak D match, TRBD2 (6 bases). The V end was cut by 8 bases, the J end by 4 bases, with 15 bases between. The CDR3 runs to 14 residues. The CDR3 DNA reads as TGTGCCAGCGCTGGTGGGAGGAGGTACAATGAGCAGTTCTTC. Its protein product is CASAGGRRYNEQFF.

This clonotype has a single count. The genes are TRBV11-2 and TRBJ2-5; TRBD1 aligns across 8 bases. The CDR3 is 14 residues long. Germline CDR1 SGHAT, CDR2 FQNNGV. V was pared by 3 bases and J by 4 bases, with 4 bases of the junction left unmatched. The CDR3 sequence: CASSLGRGRETQYF. CDR3 nucleotide sequence: TGTGCCAGCAGCTTGGGCAGGGGGCGAGAGACCCAGTACTTC.

The rearrangement uses TRBV19 and TRBJ2-1; no definite D call. Germline V gene lookup returns CDR1 LNHDA and CDR2 SQIVND (reference sequence). This CDR3 has 13 residues. Trimming removed 3 bases at V and 7 bases at J, with 10 bases between. This CDR3 reads CASSMWAGNEQFF. The CDR3 nucleotides are TGTGCCAGTAGTATGTGGGCCGGTAATGAGCAGTTCTTC.

The chain joins TRBV20-1 to TRBJ1-3; possibly TRBD1 for D (5 bases). The CDR3 covers 15 residues. Germline CDR1 reads DFQATT; CDR2 reads SNEGSKA (reference sequence). V lost 2 bases, J lost 5 bases, and 16 bases lay in between. CDR3 in amino acids: CSARPFRGHRNTIYF. CDR3 nucleotides: TGCAGTGCTAGACCATTTAGGGGCCATCGAAACACCATATATTTT.

In this sample, this clonotype turned up once. This rearrangement joins TRBV25-1 to TRBJ1-5; 7 bases align to TRBD1. The ends lost 0 bases at V and 10 bases at J; junction bases unmatched: 33. The CDR3 covers 23 residues. The germline V gene encodes CDR1 MGHDK and CDR2 SYGVNS. This chain's CDR3 is CASSEYTLPDRSVARSVNLPQHF. The DNA of the CDR3 is TGTGCCAGCAGTGAATATACGCTCCCGGACAGGTCGGTGGCTCGGTCTGTTAACCTCCCCCAGCATTTT.

On this clonotype itself: One junction end does not reproduce the germline sequence, and a read error may be involved. This chain connects TRBV7-7 to TRBJ2-7; D may match TRBD1 or TRBD2 (5 bases each). There are 13 residues in the CDR3. Germline CDR1 reads SSHAT; CDR2 reads FNYEAQ (reference sequence). This chain's CDR3 is CASSLSAGAEQYF. DNA of the CDR3: TGTGCTAGCAGCTTATCCGCCGGGGCCGAGCAGTACTTC.

The sample holds a few counts of this clonotype. The junction does not match germline at one end; this may be a read error. The chain has TRBV19 and TRBJ1-6; D is perhaps TRBD1 (6 bases). CDR3 length equals 14 residues. In germline, CDR1 is LNHDA, CDR2 SQIVND (reference sequence). The CDR3 nucleotides read TGTGCCAGTAGTATGTGGGGGCGGGATTCCCCCCTCCACTTT. It yields the protein CASSMWGRDSPLHF.

The chain couples TRBV5-4 to TRBJ2-5; D uncertain. The CDR3 loop spans 12 amino acids. The V end lost 5 bases, the J end lost 4 bases, and 9 bases lay between the germline ends. The germline V gene has CDR1 SGHNT and CDR2 YYREEE (reference sequence). In DNA, the CDR3 is TGTGCCAGCAGTGACGGACCAGAGACCCAGTACTTC. Translating gives CASSDGPETQYF.

J is TRBJ1-5 and V is TRBV27, with a tentative D call TRBD1 (5 bases). Per the germline V gene, CDR1 is MNHEY and CDR2 is SMNVEV (reference sequence). V was trimmed by 0 bases and J by 3 bases, leaving 15 bases between them. The CDR3 length is 17 residues. The CDR3 sequence is CASSLSPRGPYNQPQHF. The CDR3 bases are TGTGCCAGCAGTTTATCCCCGCGGGGCCCGTACAATCAGCCCCAGCATTTT.

The chain links TRBV30 to TRBJ2-3; the match to TRBD1 covers 9 bases. The germline V gene has CDR1 GTSNPN and CDR2 SVGIG (reference sequence). V shed 2 bases and J 4 bases; nucleotides not matched to a gene: 7. This CDR3 region has 15 residues. The CDR3 region is CAWSTGTGIADTQYF. The CDR3 DNA sequence: TGTGCCTGGAGTACGGGGACAGGGATCGCAGATACGCAGTATTTT.

This chain connects TRBV27 to TRBJ2-5; weak D call: TRBD1 (6 bases). Germline assignment: CDR1 MNHEY and CDR2 SMNVEV (reference sequence). V lost 8 bases to trimming and J lost 5 bases, with 15 bases between them. The CDR3 is 13 amino acids. In nucleotides, the CDR3 is TGTGCCAGCTTTCAACAGGGATGGGAGACCCAGTACTTC. Its translation: CASFQQGWETQYF.

This chain connects TRBV19 to TRBJ2-6; a possible D gene is TRBD1 (6 bases). The germline CDR1 and CDR2 sequences are LNHDA and SQIVND (reference sequence). Trimming stripped 1 base from V and 0 bases from J, with 7 bases between. The CDR3 covers 16 residues. The CDR3 sequence is CASSIGGLSGANVLTF. CDR3 DNA sequence: TGTGCCAGTAGTATAGGGGGGCTCTCTGGGGCCAACGTCCTGACTTTC.

CDR3 bases: TGTGCCAGCAGTGAAACAGTTAGCTATGGCTACACCTTC. It specifies CASSETVSYGYTF. The chain links TRBV2 to TRBJ1-2; D is unclear. This CDR3 comprises 13 residues. Germline CDR1 reads SNHLY; CDR2 reads FYNNEI. V dropped 2 bases and J dropped 4 bases, with 8 bases sitting between them.

V gene TRBV12-3 or TRBV12-4 combines with J gene TRBJ2-1; 7 positions agree with TRBD2. There are 14 residues in the CDR3. Trimming took 7 bases from V and 6 from J; bases not matched to a gene: 9. This CDR3 reads CASTFGGGFNEQFF. In nucleotides, the CDR3 is TGTGCCAGCACTTTTGGGGGGGGATTCAATGAGCAGTTCTTC.

The chain combines TRBV6-5 with TRBJ2-1, with a possible D match to TRBD2 (6 bases). From germline, CDR1 is MNHEY and CDR2 SVGAGI. The CDR3 is 15 residues long. Trimming pared 0 bases from V and 0 bases from J, leaving 6 bases between. The CDR3 coding sequence is TGTGCCAGCAGTTACTCGGGGGGCTCCTACAATGAGCAGTTCTTC. Encoded protein: CASSYSGGSYNEQFF.

The chain combines TRBV7-9 with TRBJ1-5; 8 bases map to TRBD1. This CDR3 spans 18 amino acids. Germline V gives CDR1 SEHNR, CDR2 FQNEAQ (reference sequence). V gave up 4 bases and J gave up 0 bases; unmatched junction bases: 11. The CDR3 sequence: CASSSSVDRAGSNQPQHF. CDR3 DNA: TGTGCCAGCAGCTCCTCCGTGGACAGGGCGGGTAGCAATCAGCCCCAGCATTTT.

This chain links TRBV5-6 with TRBJ2-7, with 8 bases lining up with TRBD1. This CDR3 is built from 15 residues. The V gene's germline CDR1 is SGHDT and CDR2 YYEEEE. Unmatched junction bases numbered 9, after V lost 4 bases and J lost 3 bases. For the CDR3, the DNA is TGTGCCAGCAGCGCGACCGGGACAGGTCGCTACGAGCAGTACTTC. Its protein is CASSATGTGRYEQYF.

The chain has TRBV5-6 and TRBJ2-3; TRBD2 matches at 8 bases. The germline V gene has CDR1 SGHDT and CDR2 YYEEEE. J lost 2 bases, V lost 0 bases, and 5 bases had no gene match. The CDR3 is made up of 16 amino acids. The CDR3 bases are TGTGCCAGCAGCTTGGTTCGCGGGGGGTCCACAGATACGCAGTATTTT. Protein: CASSLVRGGSTDTQYF.

In this sample, this clonotype turned up once. The genes are TRBV6-2 or TRBV6-3 and TRBJ2-1; unclear D gene. V was clipped by 0 bases and J by 10 bases, with 10 bases between them. Germline V CDR1 and CDR2: MNHEY, SVGEGT. The length of the CDR3 is 13 residues. The DNA of the CDR3 is TGTGCCAGCAGTTACTCCCCAGTTTGGGAGCAGTTCTTC. Translation: CASSYSPVWEQFF.

The V and J genes are TRBV3-1 and TRBJ2-3; 8 bases align to TRBD1. In germline, CDR1 is LGHDT, CDR2 YNNKEL (reference sequence). Trimming cost V 2 bases and J 2 bases; bases outside gene matches: 9. The CDR3 runs to 17 residues. For the CDR3, the DNA is TGTGCCAGCAGCCAACTGACGGTGGACAGGGACACAGATACGCAGTATTTT. Translation gives CASSQLTVDRDTDTQYF.

This chain uses TRBV13 with TRBJ1-2; D uncertain. Germline CDR1 is PRHDT and CDR2 is FYEKMQ (reference sequence). The CDR3 sequence is 13 residues long. With 0 bases removed from V and 14 bases from J, the gap between germline ends came to 16 bases. Here the CDR3 DNA reads TGTGCCAGCAGCTTAGGCCGGAGGTCACCAAGGACCTTC. Protein product: CASSLGRRSPRTF.

J is TRBJ2-6 and V is TRBV6-5; the D gene is possibly TRBD1 (6 bases). Trimming took 10 bases from V and 4 from J, leaving 8 bases between them. The CDR3 contains 12 residues. Germline values: CDR1 MNHEY, CDR2 SVGAGI. The CDR3 nucleotides are TGTGCCACAGGGGCCGGGGCCAACGTCCTGACTTTC. Amino acid sequence: CATGAGANVLTF.